In this sample, the clone carrying this T cell receptor beta chain turned up a few times. The antigen is unknown. The CDR3 loop spans 14 amino acids. The ends were cut back, 6 bases at V and 2 bases at J, with 17 bases in the middle. Per germline, CDR1 SQVTM and CDR2 ANQGSEA. An Oncomine TCR Beta short-read assay was used to sequence the DNA from cultured CD4+ T cells. Each CDR3 protein gets one entry after TCRdb re-called the PCR reads with MiXCR. The table includes approximately 11,000 distinct CDR3 sequences, 31% detected once. This entry is derived from a study of vaccination and CD4 T cells after COVID-19. The overall study: Participants, all vaccine recipients, received two doses of either BNT162b2 or mRNA-1273.

Treatment given: approximately nine-day PBMC culture with coronavirus spike peptide pools or control peptides (ViraFEST assay). PCR positivity was dated March to December 2020, before US Alpha, Beta and Delta variants. Sequencing used CD4+ T cells from blood, cultured in vitro. The sequence came from a human donor who had recovered from COVID-19. The chain carries TRBV29-1 and TRBJ2-7, with D maybe TRBD2 (6 bases). The CDR3 bases are TGCAGCGTAGAGCGGGCCGACTCCGCCTACGAGCAGTACTTC. Its protein is CSVERADSAYEQYF.